The 23 T cell receptor beta chains listed next were all sequenced from one sample in a study of blood T cell repertoires in COVID-19. Measured with immunoSEQ multiplex PCR; TCRdb has only the in-frame clones, and not every one. The table shows hundreds of thousands of clones, with approximately 90% occurring only once. Specimen: PBMCs or T cells enriched from blood (not recorded which). These receptors all come from a woman between 18 and 29 years old who had recovered from COVID-19.

This clone was seen more than once but under ten times. The chain has TRBV20-1 and TRBJ2-3, with 12 bases identical to TRBD2. V gave up 3 bases and J gave up 1 base; unmatched junction bases: 11. The CDR3 is 18 amino acids. Germline V gene sequence: CDR1 DFQATT, CDR2 SNEGSKA (reference sequence). This CDR3 reads CSASPSGRALEGTDTQYF. Here the CDR3 DNA reads TGCAGTGCTAGTCCTAGCGGGAGGGCCCTCGAGGGCACAGATACGCAGTATTTT.

The chain carries TRBV7-9 and TRBJ1-2, with 7 bases lining up with TRBD1. V shed 6 bases, J shed 7 bases, and the junction held 5 bases outside the gene matches. Germline CDR1 SEHNR, CDR2 FQNEAQ (reference sequence). This CDR3 is 12 amino acids long. The CDR3 DNA reads TGTGCCAGCAGAAAGGGGGCGCTTGGCTACACCTTC. This codes for CASRKGALGYTF.

The J gene is TRBJ2-7, the V gene TRBV7-2; 9 bases align to TRBD2. This CDR3 has 18 residues. After removal of 4 bases from V and 2 bases from J, the junction contained 15 bases not matched to a gene. CDR1 and CDR2 (germline): SGHTA, FQGNSA. For the CDR3, the DNA is TGTGCCAGCAGCTGGGGTCCCCCCAATAGCGGGAGCGCCTACGAGCAGTACTTC. Translated: CASSWGPPNSGSAYEQYF.

V is TRBV7-2 and J is TRBJ1-2; TRBD1 aligns across 9 bases. The CDR3 contains 16 residues. Trimming took 7 bases from V and 4 from J; bases not matched to a gene: 13. The germline V gene encodes CDR1 SGHTA and CDR2 FQGNSA. The CDR3 region is CASTLKPQGAGYGYTF. The CDR3 bases are TGTGCCAGCACCCTGAAACCACAGGGGGCTGGCTATGGCTACACCTTC.

The chain carries TRBV16 and TRBJ1-2; 7 nucleotides align to TRBD1. Germline V gene lookup returns CDR1 KGHSY and CDR2 FQNENV. The CDR3 spans 15 residues. J lost 3 bases, V lost 0 bases, and 4 bases had no gene match. The CDR3 DNA is TGTGCCAGCAGCCAATCTAACAGGGGCTACTATGGCTACACCTTC. It translates to CASSQSNRGYYGYTF.

V gene TRBV7-2 combines with J gene TRBJ2-7; TRBD2 might be the D (6 bases). The CDR3 runs to 15 residues. Trimming removed 2 bases at V and 3 bases at J, with 14 bases between. From germline, CDR1 is SGHTA and CDR2 FQGNSA. The CDR3 nucleotides read TGTGCCAGCAGCTTATCCGGGACTCCAGTCTACGAGCAGTACTTC. Its translation is CASSLSGTPVYEQYF.

This chain joins TRBV28 and TRBJ1-6, with a possible D match to TRBD1 (6 bases). CDR1 and CDR2 (germline): MDHEN, SYDVKM. The CDR3 runs 14 residues. V was cut by 7 bases and J by 9 bases, with 16 bases left in between. The CDR3 region is CASTRQGMVSPLHF. The CDR3 DNA sequence: TGTGCCAGCACACGTCAGGGGATGGTTTCACCCCTCCACTTT.

The V call is TRBV5-1, the J call TRBJ1-5; weak D call: TRBD1 (6 bases). V was cut by 0 bases and J by 2 bases, with 15 bases left in between. Germline values: CDR1 SGHRS, CDR2 YFSETQ. The length of the CDR3 is 17 residues. In nucleotides, the CDR3 is TGCGCCAGCAGCTTGGCCCCCACAGGGAGAGGCAATCAGCCCCAGCATTTT. The encoded protein is CASSLAPTGRGNQPQHF.

V gene TRBV4-1 combines with J gene TRBJ1-2, with 9 bases matching TRBD1. This CDR3 has 18 amino acids. Per the germline V gene, CDR1 is MGHRA and CDR2 is YSYEKL. After removal of 0 bases from V and 3 bases from J, the junction contained 11 bases not matched to a gene. CDR3 DNA sequence: TGCGCCAGCAGCCAAGAAGCAAAGTTGGGGACAGGGCACTATGGCTACACCTTC. It is translated as CASSQEAKLGTGHYGYTF.

This clone was recorded once. The sample holds other DNA sequences that translate to the same CDR3. The gene calls are TRBV11-2 and TRBJ2-5; the match to TRBD1 covers 9 bases. V shed 5 bases, J shed 3 bases, and the junction held 1 base outside the gene matches. Germline V gene sequence: CDR1 SGHAT, CDR2 FQNNGV. This CDR3 has 13 amino acids. The CDR3 spells CASSRDREETQYF. In DNA form, the CDR3 reads TGTGCCAGCAGCCGGGACAGGGAAGAGACCCAGTACTTC.

The rearrangement uses TRBV15 and TRBJ2-1; D call uncertain. Per the germline V gene, CDR1 is LNHNV and CDR2 is YYDKDF (reference sequence). V lost 5 bases to trimming and J lost 7 bases, with 15 bases between them. This CDR3 spans 14 amino acids. This CDR3 is CATSLGGVSNEQFF. Written as DNA, the CDR3 is TGTGCCACCAGCCTCGGCGGAGTATCGAATGAGCAGTTCTTC.

The chain carries TRBV12-5 and TRBJ2-5; 10 bases align to TRBD2. V dropped 2 bases and J dropped 3; count of bases not matched to a gene: 9. CDR3 size: 17 residues. CDR1 and CDR2 from the germline V gene are LGHNT and FRNRAP. CDR3 DNA sequence: TGTGCTAGTGGTTTGTCCCGACTAGCGGGCTCTGAAGAGACCCAGTACTTC. Translation gives CASGLSRLAGSEETQYF.

The chain joins TRBV9 to TRBJ2-2; TRBD2 might be the D (6 bases). V was pared by 2 bases and J by 2 bases, with 16 bases between. The CDR3 has 17 amino acids. Germline CDR1 SGDLS, CDR2 YYNGEE. In nucleotides, the CDR3 is TGTGCCAGCAGCGTGAGGATGACCGGGACTAACACCGGGGAGCTGTTTTTT. It is translated as CASSVRMTGTNTGELFF.

CDR3: CASSKVWWGADTPCRNQPQHF. The CDR3 coding sequence is TGTGCCAGCAGCAAAGTGTGGTGGGGCGCGGATACCCCCTGTCGCAATCAGCCCCAGCATTTT. This chain links TRBV21-1 with TRBJ1-5; the D call TRBD1 from the table was never checked on the DNA. TRBV21-1 represents a pseudogene. The CDR3 is 21 residues long.

J is TRBJ1-1 and V is TRBV4-3; 10 bases fit TRBD1. The CDR3 runs 14 residues. Germline V CDR1 and CDR2: LGHNA, YSLEER. The trim removed 4 bases at V and 5 bases at J, leaving 4 bases unmatched. This CDR3 is CASSLGQGTTEAFF. The CDR3, as DNA: TGCGCCAGCAGCCTGGGACAGGGGACGACTGAAGCTTTCTTT.

This sequence joins TRBV28 and TRBJ1-1; D perhaps matches TRBD1 (6 bases). V dropped 3 bases and J dropped 4 bases, with 21 bases sitting between them. This CDR3 has 17 residues. Germline loops: CDR1 MDHEN, CDR2 SYDVKM. CDR3 in DNA: TGTGCCAGCAGTTTCCGCACTCCATACAGGGTAGGCACTGAAGCTTTCTTT. It yields the protein CASSFRTPYRVGTEAFF.

This clone was seen a single time. Other DNA sequences from this sample encode an identical CDR3 as well. V and J are TRBV6-5 and TRBJ2-7; D is perhaps TRBD2 (5 bases). Germline values: CDR1 MNHEY, CDR2 SVGAGI. The CDR3 spans 14 residues. V lost 6 bases and J lost 4, with 16 bases in between. In DNA, the CDR3 is TGTGCCAGCAGCTGGACTCAAGGTCCATACGAGCAGTACTTC. The encoded protein is CASSWTQGPYEQYF.

V gene TRBV2 combines with J gene TRBJ1-2; TRBD1 is a possible D gene (5 bases). Germline CDR1 SNHLY, CDR2 FYNNEI. There are 14 residues in the CDR3. The V end was cut by 6 bases, the J end by 6 bases, with 17 bases between. In DNA form, the CDR3 reads TGTGCCAGCAGCACAGTGGGGCAGGGTGATGGCTACACCTTC. It specifies CASSTVGQGDGYTF.

The chain carries TRBV6-6 and TRBJ2-7; D might be TRBD1 (6 bases). With 5 bases removed from V and 5 bases from J, the gap between germline ends came to 7 bases. Germline lookup yields CDR1 MNHNY and CDR2 SVGAGI (reference sequence). This CDR3 comprises 11 residues. CDR3 DNA: TGTGCCAGCAGTACAGGGAACGAGCAGTACTTC. It translates to CASSTGNEQYF.

This chain uses TRBV30 with TRBJ1-6; 7 bases are a match to TRBD1. Germline CDR1 reads GTSNPN; CDR2 reads SVGIG (reference sequence). With 7 bases clipped from V and 5 bases from J, the junction kept 8 bases outside the gene matches. This CDR3 has 14 amino acids. This CDR3 is CASGRGPDNSPLHF. DNA for the CDR3: TGTGCCTCGGGAAGGGGGCCGGATAATTCACCCCTCCACTTT.

The chain links TRBV6-1 to TRBJ2-7; 9 bases align to TRBD2. Germline V gives CDR1 MNHNS, CDR2 SASEGT. This CDR3 comprises 16 residues. V gave up 2 bases and J gave up 3 bases; unmatched junction bases: 8. This CDR3 reads CASSENRPSGIYEQYF. CDR3 DNA sequence: TGTGCCAGCAGTGAAAATCGGCCTAGCGGGATCTACGAGCAGTACTTC.

CDR3 protein: CASSLGAGVGNEQFF. The DNA for the CDR3 is TGTGCCAGCAGCTTAGGAGCGGGAGTTGGCAATGAGCAGTTCTTC. This chain links TRBV11-2 with TRBJ2-1; 8 bases are shared with TRBD2. V trimming: 1 base; J trimming: 6 bases; junction bases outside the gene matches: 5. Germline lookup yields CDR1 SGHAT and CDR2 FQNNGV. The CDR3 is 15 residues long.

CDR3 amino acids: CASSPAGGKETQYF. In nucleotides, the CDR3 is TGTGCCAGCAGTCCAGCGGGGGGAAAGGAGACGCAGTATTTT. This sequence joins TRBV28 and TRBJ2-3; 9 nucleotides match TRBD2. This CDR3 is built from 14 residues. J gave up 9 bases and V 5 bases, and 9 bases lay outside the gene matches. Germline values: CDR1 MDHEN, CDR2 SYDVKM.